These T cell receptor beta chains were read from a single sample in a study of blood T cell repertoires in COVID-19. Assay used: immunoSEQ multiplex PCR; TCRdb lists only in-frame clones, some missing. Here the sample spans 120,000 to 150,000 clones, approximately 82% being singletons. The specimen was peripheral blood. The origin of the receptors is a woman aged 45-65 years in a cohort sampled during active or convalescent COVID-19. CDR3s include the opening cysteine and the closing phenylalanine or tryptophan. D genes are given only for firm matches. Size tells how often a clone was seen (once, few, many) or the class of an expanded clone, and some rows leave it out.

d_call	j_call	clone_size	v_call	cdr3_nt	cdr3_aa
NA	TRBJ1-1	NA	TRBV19	TGTGCCAGTAGTTCGTACACTGAAGCTTTCTTT	CASSSYTEAFF
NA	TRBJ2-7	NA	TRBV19	TGTGCCAGTAGTACCCCACAGGGACCCTACGAGCAGTACTTC	CASSTPQGPYEQYF
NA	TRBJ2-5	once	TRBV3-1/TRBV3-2	TGTGCCAGCAGCCAAATCCCTGAGACCCAGTACTTC	CASSQIPETQYF
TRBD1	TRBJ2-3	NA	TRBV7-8	TGTGCCAGCAGGACACAGGGGGCCGCGGCAGATACGCAGTATTTT	CASRTQGAAADTQYF
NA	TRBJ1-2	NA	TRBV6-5	TGTGCCAGCAGTTATGGAGAGAAAACTGGCTACACCTTC	CASSYGEKTGYTF
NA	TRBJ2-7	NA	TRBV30	TGTGCCACCGGGAGGCAGGGGCCCTACGAGCAGTACTTC	CATGRQGPYEQYF
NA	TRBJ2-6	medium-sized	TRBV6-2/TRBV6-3	TGTGCCAGCAGTTACAGGGGCGCAGGGGCCAACGTCCTGACTTTC	CASSYRGAGANVLTF
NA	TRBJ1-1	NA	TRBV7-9	TGTGCCAGCAGCTTAAACGGTATACTTGAAGCTTTCTTT	CASSLNGILEAFF
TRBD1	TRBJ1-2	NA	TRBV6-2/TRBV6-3	TGTGCCAGCAGTTTGAGACAGGGCGTGGGAGGCTACACCTTC	CASSLRQGVGGYTF
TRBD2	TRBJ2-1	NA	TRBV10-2	TGCGCCAGCAGAACCCTACTGGGAGGGGAAGGTTACAATGAGCAGTTCTTC	CASRTLLGGEGYNEQFF
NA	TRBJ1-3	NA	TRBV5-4	TGTGCAAGCGGGAGTTATGGCTCTGGAAACACCATATATTTT	CASGSYGSGNTIYF
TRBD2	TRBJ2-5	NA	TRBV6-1	TGTGCCAGCAGTGAAGCTCTAGCGGGGGGTGAGACCCAGTACTTC	CASSEALAGGETQYF
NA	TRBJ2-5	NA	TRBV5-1	TGCGCCAGCAGAAGTAGGGCGGGGAACCAAGAGACCCAGTACTTC	CASRSRAGNQETQYF
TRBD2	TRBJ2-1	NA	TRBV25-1	TGTGCCAGCAGTGAATGGACTAGCGAGGTAAGCTCCTACAATGAGCAGTTCTTC	CASSEWTSEVSSYNEQFF
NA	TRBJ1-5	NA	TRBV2	TGTGCCAGCAGTGACCCAGGGGGCAATCAGCCCCAGCATTTT	CASSDPGGNQPQHF
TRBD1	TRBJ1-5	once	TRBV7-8	TGTGCGAGACGACAGGGGGTTGTTCAGCCCCAGCATTTT	CARRQGVVQPQHF
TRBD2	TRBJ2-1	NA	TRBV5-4	TGTGCCAGCAGCTTGGGGACTAGCGGGGGGGCTTCTGATGAGCAGTTCTTC	CASSLGTSGGASDEQFF
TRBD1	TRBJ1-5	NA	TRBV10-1	TGCGCCAGAGCTGGGTTAGGGCACAGGGGCGAATATAGCAATCAGCCCCAGCATTTT	CARAGLGHRGEYSNQPQHF
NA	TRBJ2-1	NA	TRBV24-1	TGTGCCACCAGTGGCTCCCCGCGGGCCCAGAATTACAATGAGCAGTTCTTC	CATSGSPRAQNYNEQFF
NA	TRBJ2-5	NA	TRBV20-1	TGCAGTGCTAGTTCAGACATCCAAGAGACCCAGTACTTC	CSASSDIQETQYF
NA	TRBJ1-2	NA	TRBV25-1	TGTGCCAGCAGTGTGTGGGGGGTCCATGGCTACACCTTC	CASSVWGVHGYTF
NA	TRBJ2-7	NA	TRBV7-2	TGTGCCAGCACCCACAGGGGGGGATTGGGCTACGAGCAGTACTTC	CASTHRGGLGYEQYF
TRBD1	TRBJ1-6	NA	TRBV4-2	TGTGCCAGCAGCCAGGAACAGGGGGCAAATTCACCCCTCCACTTT	CASSQEQGANSPLHF
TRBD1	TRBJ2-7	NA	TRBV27	TGTGCCAGCAGTGGGTATCAGACAGGGTCCTACGAGCAGTACTTC	CASSGYQTGSYEQYF
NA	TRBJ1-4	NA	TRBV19	TGTGCCAGTAGTATCGGAACAGGACGAGCGGGAGAAAAACTGTTTTTT	CASSIGTGRAGEKLFF
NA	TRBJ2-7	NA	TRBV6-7	TGTGCCAGCAGCCCCGTGACAGGTCCCCTCTACGAGCAGTACTTC	CASSPVTGPLYEQYF
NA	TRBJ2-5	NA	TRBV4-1	TGCGCCAGCAGCCAAGATCCTCCAGGTCAAGAGACCCAGTACTTC	CASSQDPPGQETQYF
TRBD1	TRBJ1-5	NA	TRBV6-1	TGTGCCAGCAGTGAAAGACAGGGCTATAGAAATCAGCCCCAGCATTTT	CASSERQGYRNQPQHF
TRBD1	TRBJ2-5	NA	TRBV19	TGTGCCAGTAGTATAGGGTCAGGGGGAGAGACCCAGTACTTC	CASSIGSGGETQYF
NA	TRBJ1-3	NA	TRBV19	TGTGCCAGTAGCGAAGCGCAAGGAAACACCATATATTTT	CASSEAQGNTIYF
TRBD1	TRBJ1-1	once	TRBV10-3	TGTGCCATCACGGGACAGGGTCGGACTGAAGCTTTCTTT	CAITGQGRTEAFF
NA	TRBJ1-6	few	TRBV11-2	TGTGCCAGCAGCCCTCAGGCGGGAGGTTATTATAATTCACCCCTCCACTTT	CASSPQAGGYYNSPLHF
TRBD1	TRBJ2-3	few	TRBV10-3	TGTGCCACGAGGAAGGGGACAGGGCGTGCTAGCACAGATACGCAGTATTTT	CATRKGTGRASTDTQYF
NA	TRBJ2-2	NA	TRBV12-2	TGTGCAAGTCGCTTAATGTTGGAGGGGACTAGCGTCGCCGGGGAGCTGTTTTTT	CASRLMLEGTSVAGELFF
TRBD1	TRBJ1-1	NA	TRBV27	TGTGCCAGCAGTTTATCGTATTGGACAGGGGACTGGGTGAACACTGAAGCTTTCTTT	CASSLSYWTGDWVNTEAFF
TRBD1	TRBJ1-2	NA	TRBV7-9	TGTGCCAGCAGCTTAACCAACAGGGGTTTCGTCTATGGCTACACCTTC	CASSLTNRGFVYGYTF
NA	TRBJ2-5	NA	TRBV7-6	TGTGCCAGCAGCTTAGAAGTGGGGGGACAAGAGACCCAGTACTTC	CASSLEVGGQETQYF
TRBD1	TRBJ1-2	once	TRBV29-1	TGCAGCGCCGGGAGGCAGGGGGCGGGAGGCTACACCTTC	CSAGRQGAGGYTF
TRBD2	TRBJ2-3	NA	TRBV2	TGTGCCAGCAGTGGACAGCGGGGTACGCAGTATTTT	CASSGQRGTQYF
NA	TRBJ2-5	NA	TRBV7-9	TGTGCCAGCAGCTTGTACGGGGGACAAGAGACCCAGTACTTC	CASSLYGGQETQYF
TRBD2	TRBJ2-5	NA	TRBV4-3	TGCGCCAGCAGCCAAGGACTAGCGGGGGTCACGGCGGGGACCCAGTACTTC	CASSQGLAGVTAGTQYF
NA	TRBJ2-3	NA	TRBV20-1	TGCAGTGCTACAGCTAGGGATACGCAGTATTTT	CSATARDTQYF
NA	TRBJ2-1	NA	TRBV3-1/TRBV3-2	TGTGCCAGCAGCCTTCGGACAGCCCCGTTTAGCTACAATGAGCAGTTCTTC	CASSLRTAPFSYNEQFF
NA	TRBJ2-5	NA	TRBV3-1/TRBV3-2	TGTGCCAGCAGCCAAGAAACGGGGACAAACCAAGAGACCCAGTACTTC	CASSQETGTNQETQYF
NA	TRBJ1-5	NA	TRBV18	TGTGCCAGCTCACCGGGCACGGATCAGCCCCAGCATTTT	CASSPGTDQPQHF
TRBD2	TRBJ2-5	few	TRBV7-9	TGTGCCAGCAGCCCCCTGGGGGGGTTCCTGGGGGAGACCCAGTACTTC	CASSPLGGFLGETQYF
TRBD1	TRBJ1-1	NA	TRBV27	TGTGCCAGCAGTTTCGGACAGGTCCGGAGTGAAGCTTTCTTT	CASSFGQVRSEAFF
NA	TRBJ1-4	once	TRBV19	TGTGCCACCGGAGGTACAGTTGAAAAACTGTTTTTT	CATGGTVEKLFF